The subject of this entry is one T cell receptor beta chain. Its antigen is currently unknown. Per germline, CDR1 DFQATT and CDR2 SNEGSKA (reference sequence). Trimming took off 4 bases at V and 2 bases at J, with 15 bases between the two ends. CDR3 length: 14 residues. With a J-beta primer mix and a sample-barcoded 5' primer, a second PCR ran roughly 7 to 11 cycles. Individual samples furnished no less than 3 million CDR3-containing paired-end reads apiece. TCRdb re-analysed the 5' RACE reads in MiXCR, keeping a single row per CDR3 protein. The table lists roughly 640,000 distinct CDR3 sequences, less than 35% of them singletons. This sample was included in a study of blood T cells in healthy people across ages. General study results and limits: Without sorted subsets, naive and antigen-experienced compartments could not be conclusively compared.

The gene calls are TRBV20-1 and TRBJ2-7, with a tentative D call TRBD2 (5 bases). The source is a woman aged 80 or over in good health. The sample taken for sequencing was blood. CDR3 region: CSAKGEGSPYEQYF. The CDR3 DNA reads TGCAGTGCTAAGGGAGAGGGATCGCCCTACGAGCAGTACTTC.